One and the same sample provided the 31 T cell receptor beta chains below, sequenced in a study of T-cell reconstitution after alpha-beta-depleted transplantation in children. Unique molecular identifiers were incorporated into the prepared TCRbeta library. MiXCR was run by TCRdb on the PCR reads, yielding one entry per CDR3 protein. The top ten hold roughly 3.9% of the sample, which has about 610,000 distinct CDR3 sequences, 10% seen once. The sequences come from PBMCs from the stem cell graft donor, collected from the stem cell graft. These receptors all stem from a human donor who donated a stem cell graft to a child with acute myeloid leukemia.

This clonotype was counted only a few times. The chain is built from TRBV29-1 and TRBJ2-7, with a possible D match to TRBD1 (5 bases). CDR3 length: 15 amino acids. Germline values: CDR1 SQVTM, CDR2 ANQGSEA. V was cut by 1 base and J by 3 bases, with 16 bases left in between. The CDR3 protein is CSVEAQAQGGYEQYF. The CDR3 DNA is TGCAGCGTTGAAGCCCAGGCCCAGGGTGGCTACGAGCAGTACTTC.

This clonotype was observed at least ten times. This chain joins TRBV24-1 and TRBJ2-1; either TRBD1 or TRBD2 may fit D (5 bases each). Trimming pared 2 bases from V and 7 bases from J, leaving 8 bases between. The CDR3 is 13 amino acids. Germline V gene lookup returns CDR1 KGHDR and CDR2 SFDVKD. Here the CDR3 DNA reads TGTGCCACCAGTGATTCAGGGACGAATGAGCAGTTCTTC. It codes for CATSDSGTNEQFF.

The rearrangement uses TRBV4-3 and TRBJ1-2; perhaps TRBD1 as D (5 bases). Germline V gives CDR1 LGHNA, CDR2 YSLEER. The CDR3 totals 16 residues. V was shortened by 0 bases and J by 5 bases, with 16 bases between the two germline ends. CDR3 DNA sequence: TGCGCCAGCAGCCAAGATGGGGCGGGAAGCCTATATGGCTACACCTTC. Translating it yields CASSQDGAGSLYGYTF.

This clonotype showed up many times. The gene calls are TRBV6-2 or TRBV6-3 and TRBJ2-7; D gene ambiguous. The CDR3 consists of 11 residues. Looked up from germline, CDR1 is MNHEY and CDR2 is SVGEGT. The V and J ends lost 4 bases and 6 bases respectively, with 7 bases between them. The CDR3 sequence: CASSWGPEQYF. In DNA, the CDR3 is TGTGCCAGCAGTTGGGGTCCCGAGCAGTACTTC.

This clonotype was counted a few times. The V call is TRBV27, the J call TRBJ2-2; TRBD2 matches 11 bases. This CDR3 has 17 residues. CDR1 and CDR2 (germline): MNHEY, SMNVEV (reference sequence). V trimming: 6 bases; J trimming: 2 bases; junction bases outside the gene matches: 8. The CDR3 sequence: CASRRGTSGTNTGELFF. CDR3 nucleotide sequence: TGTGCCAGCAGAAGGGGGACTAGCGGCACCAACACCGGGGAGCTGTTTTTT.

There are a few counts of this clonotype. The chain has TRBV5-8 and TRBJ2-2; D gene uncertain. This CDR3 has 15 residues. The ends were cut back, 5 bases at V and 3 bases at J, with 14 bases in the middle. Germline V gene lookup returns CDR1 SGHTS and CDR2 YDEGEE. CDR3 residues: CASRDRTRYTGELFF. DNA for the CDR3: TGTGCCAGCAGGGACCGCACCAGATACACCGGGGAGCTGTTTTTT.

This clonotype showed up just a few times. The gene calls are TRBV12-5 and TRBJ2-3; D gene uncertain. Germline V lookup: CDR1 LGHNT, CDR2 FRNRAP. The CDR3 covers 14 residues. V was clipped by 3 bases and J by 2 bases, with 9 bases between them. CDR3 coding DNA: TGTGCTAGTGGTTTAATGGGATTCACAGATACGCAGTATTTT. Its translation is CASGLMGFTDTQYF.

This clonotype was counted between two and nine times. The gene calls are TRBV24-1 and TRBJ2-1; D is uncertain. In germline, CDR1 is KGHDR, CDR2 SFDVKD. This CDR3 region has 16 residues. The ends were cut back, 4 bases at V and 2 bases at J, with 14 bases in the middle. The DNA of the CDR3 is TGTGCCACCAGTGACCGACTCTCCCGACCCTACAATGAGCAGTTCTTC. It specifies CATSDRLSRPYNEQFF.

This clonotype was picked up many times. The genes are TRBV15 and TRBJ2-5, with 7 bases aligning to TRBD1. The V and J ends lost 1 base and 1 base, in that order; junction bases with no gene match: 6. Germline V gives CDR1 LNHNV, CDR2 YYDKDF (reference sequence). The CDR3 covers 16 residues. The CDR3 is CATSRGKTGTQETQYF. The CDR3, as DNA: TGTGCCACCAGCAGAGGGAAGACAGGGACCCAAGAGACCCAGTACTTC.

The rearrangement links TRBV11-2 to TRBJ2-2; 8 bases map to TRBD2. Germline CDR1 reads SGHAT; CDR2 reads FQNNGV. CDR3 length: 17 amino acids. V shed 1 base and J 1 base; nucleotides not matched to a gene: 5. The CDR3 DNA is TGTGCCAGCAGCTTAGTGACCCTAGCGGGGAACACCGGGGAGCTGTTTTTT. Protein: CASSLVTLAGNTGELFF.

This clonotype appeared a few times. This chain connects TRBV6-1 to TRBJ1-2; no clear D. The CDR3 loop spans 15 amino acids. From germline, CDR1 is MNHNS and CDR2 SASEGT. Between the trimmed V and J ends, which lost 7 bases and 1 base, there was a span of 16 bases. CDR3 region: CASIPRAFLNYGYTF. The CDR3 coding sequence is TGTGCCAGCATCCCAAGAGCCTTCCTTAACTATGGCTACACCTTC.

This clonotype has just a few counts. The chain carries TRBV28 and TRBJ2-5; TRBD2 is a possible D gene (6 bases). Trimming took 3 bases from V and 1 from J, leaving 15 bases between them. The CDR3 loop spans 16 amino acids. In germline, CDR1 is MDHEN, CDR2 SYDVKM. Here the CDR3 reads CASSFYGEAAQETQYF. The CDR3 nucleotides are TGTGCCAGCAGTTTCTACGGGGAGGCGGCCCAAGAGACCCAGTACTTC. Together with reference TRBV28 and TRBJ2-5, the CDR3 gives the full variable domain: DVKVTQSSRYLVKRTGEKVFLECVQDMDHENMFWYRQDPGLGLRLIYFSYDVKMKEKGDIPEGYSVSREKKERFSLILESASTNQTSMYLCASSFYGEAAQETQYFGPGTRLLVL.

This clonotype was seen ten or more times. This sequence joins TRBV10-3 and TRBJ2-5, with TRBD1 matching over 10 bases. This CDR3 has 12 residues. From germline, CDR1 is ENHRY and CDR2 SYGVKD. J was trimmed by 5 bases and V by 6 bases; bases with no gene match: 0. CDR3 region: CAIRGQGETQYF. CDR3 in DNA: TGTGCCATCAGGGGACAGGGGGAGACCCAGTACTTC.

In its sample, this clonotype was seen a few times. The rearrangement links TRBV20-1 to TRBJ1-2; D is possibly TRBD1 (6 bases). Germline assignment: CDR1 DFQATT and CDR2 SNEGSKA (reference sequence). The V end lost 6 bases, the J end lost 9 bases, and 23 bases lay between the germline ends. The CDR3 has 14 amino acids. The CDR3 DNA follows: TGCAGTGCCCCAAGCGGACAGCCAATCCGTAGCTACACCTTC. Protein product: CSAPSGQPIRSYTF.

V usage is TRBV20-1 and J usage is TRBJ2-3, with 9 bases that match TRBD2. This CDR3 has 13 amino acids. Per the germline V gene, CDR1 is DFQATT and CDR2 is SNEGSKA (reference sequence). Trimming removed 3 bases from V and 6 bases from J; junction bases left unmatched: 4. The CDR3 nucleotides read TGCAGTGCTAGGCGGGAGGGGGTTGATACGCAGTATTTT. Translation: CSARREGVDTQYF.

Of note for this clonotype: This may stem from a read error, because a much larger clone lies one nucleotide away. The CDR3 spells CSVATGTNGLTF. The CDR3 coding sequence is TGCAGCGTTGCTACAGGGACCAACGGCCTGACTTTC. This sequence joins TRBV29-1 and TRBJ2-6; perhaps TRBD1 as D (6 bases). CDR3 length: 12 residues. Per the germline V gene, CDR1 is SQVTM and CDR2 is ANQGSEA.

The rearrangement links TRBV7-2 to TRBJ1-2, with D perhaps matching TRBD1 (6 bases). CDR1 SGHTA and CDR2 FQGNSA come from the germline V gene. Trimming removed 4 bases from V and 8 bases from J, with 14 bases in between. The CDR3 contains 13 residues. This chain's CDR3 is CASSSIGGLGYTF. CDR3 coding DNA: TGTGCCAGCAGCTCGATAGGGGGGCTCGGCTACACCTTC. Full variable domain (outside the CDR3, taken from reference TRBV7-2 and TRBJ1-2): GAGVSQSPSNKVTEKGKDVELRCDPISGHTALYWYRQSLGQGLEFLIYFQGNSAPDKSGLPSDRFSAERTGGSVSTLTIQRTQQEDSAVYLCASSSIGGLGYTFGSGTRLTVV.

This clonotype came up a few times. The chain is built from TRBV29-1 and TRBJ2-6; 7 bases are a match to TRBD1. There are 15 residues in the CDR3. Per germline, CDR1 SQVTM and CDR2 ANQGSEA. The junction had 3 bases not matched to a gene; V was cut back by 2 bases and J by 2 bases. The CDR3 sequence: CSVEPTGAGANVLTF. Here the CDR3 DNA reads TGCAGCGTTGAACCTACAGGGGCTGGGGCCAACGTCCTGACTTTC.

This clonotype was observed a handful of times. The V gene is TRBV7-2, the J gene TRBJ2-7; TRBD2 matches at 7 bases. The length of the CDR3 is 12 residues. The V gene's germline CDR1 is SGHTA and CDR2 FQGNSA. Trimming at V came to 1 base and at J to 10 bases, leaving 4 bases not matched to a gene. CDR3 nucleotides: TGTGCCAGCAGCTTAGAGGGCGGGAGACAGTACTTC. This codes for CASSLEGGRQYF.

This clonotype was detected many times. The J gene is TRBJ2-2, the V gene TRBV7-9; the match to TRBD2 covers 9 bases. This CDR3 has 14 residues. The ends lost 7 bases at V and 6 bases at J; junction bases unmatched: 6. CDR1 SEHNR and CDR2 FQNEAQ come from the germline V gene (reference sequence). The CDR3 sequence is CASTPLAGAGELFF. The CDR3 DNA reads TGTGCCAGCACCCCCTTAGCGGGAGCCGGGGAGCTGTTTTTT.

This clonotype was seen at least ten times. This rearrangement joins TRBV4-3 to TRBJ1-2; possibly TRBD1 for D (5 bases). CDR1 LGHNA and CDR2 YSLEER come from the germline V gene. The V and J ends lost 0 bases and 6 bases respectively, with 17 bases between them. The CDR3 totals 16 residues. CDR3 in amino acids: CASSQDRDVGFHGYTF. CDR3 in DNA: TGCGCCAGCAGCCAAGACCGGGACGTGGGGTTCCATGGCTACACCTTC.

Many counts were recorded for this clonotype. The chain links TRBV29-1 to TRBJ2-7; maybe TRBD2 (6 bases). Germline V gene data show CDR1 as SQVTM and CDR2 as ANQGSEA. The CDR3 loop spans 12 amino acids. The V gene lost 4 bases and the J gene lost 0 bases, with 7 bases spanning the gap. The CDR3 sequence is CSVVAASYEQYF. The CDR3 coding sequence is TGCAGCGTTGTAGCGGCCTCCTACGAGCAGTACTTC.

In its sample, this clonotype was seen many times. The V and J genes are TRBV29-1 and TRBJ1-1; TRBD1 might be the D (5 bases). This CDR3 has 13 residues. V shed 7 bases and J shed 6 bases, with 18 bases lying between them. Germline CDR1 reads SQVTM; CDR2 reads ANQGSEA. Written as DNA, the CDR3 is TGCAGCGCACGGCGGGCAGGGCTCTCTGAAGCTTTCTTT. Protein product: CSARRAGLSEAFF.

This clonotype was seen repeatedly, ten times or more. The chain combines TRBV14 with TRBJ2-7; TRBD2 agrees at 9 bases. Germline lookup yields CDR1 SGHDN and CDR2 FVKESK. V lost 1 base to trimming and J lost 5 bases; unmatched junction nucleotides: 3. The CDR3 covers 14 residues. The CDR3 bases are TGTGCCAGCAGCCAAGGAGCGGGAGGCCACGAGCAGTACTTC. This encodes CASSQGAGGHEQYF.

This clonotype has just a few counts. This chain's CDR3 is CASSTGTLEAKNIQYF. In DNA form, the CDR3 reads TGTGCCAGCAGCACTGGGACGCTCGAAGCCAAAAACATTCAGTACTTC. The J gene is TRBJ2-4, the V gene TRBV7-9; possibly TRBD1 or TRBD2 for D (5 bases each). The CDR3 extends over 16 amino acids. The V end lost 5 bases, the J end lost 0 bases, and 14 bases lay between the germline ends. Germline V lookup: CDR1 SEHNR, CDR2 FQNEAQ (reference sequence).

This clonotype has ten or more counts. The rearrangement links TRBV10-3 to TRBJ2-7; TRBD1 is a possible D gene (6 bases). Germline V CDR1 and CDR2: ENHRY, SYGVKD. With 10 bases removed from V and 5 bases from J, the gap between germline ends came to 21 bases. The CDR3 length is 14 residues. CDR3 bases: TGTGCCACAAAGGATGGGACACCCACACACGAGCAGTACTTC. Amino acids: CATKDGTPTHEQYF.

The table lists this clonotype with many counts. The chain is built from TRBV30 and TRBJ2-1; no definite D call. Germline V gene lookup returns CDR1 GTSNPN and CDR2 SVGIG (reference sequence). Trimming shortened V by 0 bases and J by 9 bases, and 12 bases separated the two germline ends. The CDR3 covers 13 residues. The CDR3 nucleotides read TGTGCCTGGAGTGTCACAAGTTCTGGTGAGCAGTTCTTC. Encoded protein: CAWSVTSSGEQFF.

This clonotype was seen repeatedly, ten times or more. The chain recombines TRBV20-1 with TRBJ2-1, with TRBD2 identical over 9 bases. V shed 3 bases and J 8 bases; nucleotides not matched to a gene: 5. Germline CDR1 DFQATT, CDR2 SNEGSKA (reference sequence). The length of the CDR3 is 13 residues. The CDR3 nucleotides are TGCAGTGCTAGGGCGGGAGGGCTCGATGAGCAGTTCTTC. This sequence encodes CSARAGGLDEQFF.

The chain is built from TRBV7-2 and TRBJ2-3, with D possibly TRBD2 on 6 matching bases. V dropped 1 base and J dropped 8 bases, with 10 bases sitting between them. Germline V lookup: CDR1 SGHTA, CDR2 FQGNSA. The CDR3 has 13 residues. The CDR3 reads CASSLGLDGTQYF. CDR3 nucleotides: TGTGCCAGCAGCTTAGGACTAGATGGTACGCAGTATTTT.

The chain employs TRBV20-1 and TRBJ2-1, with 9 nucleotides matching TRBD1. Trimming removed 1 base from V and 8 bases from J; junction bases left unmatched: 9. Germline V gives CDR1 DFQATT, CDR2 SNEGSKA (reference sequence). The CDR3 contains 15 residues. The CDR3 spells CSARANRDREDEQFF. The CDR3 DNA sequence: TGCAGTGCTAGAGCTAACCGGGACAGGGAGGATGAGCAGTTCTTC.

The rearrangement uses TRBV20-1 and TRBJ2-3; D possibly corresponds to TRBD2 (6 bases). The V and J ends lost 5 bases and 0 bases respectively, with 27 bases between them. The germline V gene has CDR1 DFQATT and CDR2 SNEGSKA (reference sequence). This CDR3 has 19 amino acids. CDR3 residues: CSAPDYFSSGASSTDTQYF. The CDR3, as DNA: TGCAGTGCTCCGGACTATTTTTCTTCCGGCGCTTCTAGCACAGATACGCAGTATTTT.